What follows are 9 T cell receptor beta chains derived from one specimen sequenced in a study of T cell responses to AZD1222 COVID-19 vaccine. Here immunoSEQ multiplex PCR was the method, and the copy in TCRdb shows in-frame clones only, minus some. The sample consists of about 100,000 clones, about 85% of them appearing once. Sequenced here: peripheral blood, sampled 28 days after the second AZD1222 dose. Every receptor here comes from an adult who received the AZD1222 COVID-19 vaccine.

CDR3 in DNA: TGTGCCAGCAGCTTAGCCCTAAATAGCAATCAGCCCCAGCATTTT. Translating it yields CASSLALNSNQPQHF. The chain combines TRBV13 with TRBJ1-5; D is unresolved. The CDR3 spans 15 residues. Germline CDR1 and CDR2: PRHDT and FYEKMQ (reference sequence). The V and J ends lost 1 base and 0 bases respectively, with 7 bases between them.

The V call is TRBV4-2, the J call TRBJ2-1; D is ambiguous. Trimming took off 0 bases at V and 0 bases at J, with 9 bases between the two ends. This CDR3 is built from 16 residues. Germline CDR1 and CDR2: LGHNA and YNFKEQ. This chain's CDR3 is CASSQEGSSSYNEQFF. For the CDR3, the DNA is TGTGCCAGCAGCCAAGAAGGCTCGAGCTCCTACAATGAGCAGTTCTTC.

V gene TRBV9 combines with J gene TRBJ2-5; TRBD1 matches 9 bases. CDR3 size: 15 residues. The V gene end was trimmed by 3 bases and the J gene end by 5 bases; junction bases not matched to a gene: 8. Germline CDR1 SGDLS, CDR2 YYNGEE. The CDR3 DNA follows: TGTGCCAGCAGCGCCGGACAGGGGCGCCTGGAGACCCAGTACTTC. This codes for CASSAGQGRLETQYF.

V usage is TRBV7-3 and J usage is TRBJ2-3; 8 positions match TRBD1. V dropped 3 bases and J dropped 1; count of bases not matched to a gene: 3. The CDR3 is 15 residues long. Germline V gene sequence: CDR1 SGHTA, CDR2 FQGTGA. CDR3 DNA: TGTGCCAGCAGCTTGGCGGGACAGGGCACAGATACGCAGTATTTT. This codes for CASSLAGQGTDTQYF.

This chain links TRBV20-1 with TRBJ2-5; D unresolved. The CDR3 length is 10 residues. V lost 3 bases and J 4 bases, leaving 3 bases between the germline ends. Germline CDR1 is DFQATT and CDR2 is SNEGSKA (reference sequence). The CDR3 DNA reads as TGCAGTGCTAGTGGAGAGACCCAGTACTTC. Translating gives CSASGETQYF.

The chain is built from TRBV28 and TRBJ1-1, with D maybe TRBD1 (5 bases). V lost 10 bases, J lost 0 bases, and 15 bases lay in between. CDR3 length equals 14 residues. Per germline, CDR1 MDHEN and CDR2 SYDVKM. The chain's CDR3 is CATETGAMNTEAFF. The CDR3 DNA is TGTGCCACCGAGACCGGGGCTATGAACACTGAAGCTTTCTTT.

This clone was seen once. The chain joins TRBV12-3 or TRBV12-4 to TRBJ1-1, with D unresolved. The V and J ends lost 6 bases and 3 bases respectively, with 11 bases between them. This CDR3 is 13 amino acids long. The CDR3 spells CASRLARHTEAFF. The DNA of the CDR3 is TGTGCCAGCAGACTAGCCCGGCACACTGAAGCTTTCTTT.

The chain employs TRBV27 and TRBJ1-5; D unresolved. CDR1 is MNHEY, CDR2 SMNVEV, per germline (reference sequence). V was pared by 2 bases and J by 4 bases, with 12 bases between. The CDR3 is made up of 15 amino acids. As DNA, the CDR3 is TGTGCCAGCAGTTTAAGACGGGTCGGGAATCAGCCCCAGCATTTT. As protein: CASSLRRVGNQPQHF.

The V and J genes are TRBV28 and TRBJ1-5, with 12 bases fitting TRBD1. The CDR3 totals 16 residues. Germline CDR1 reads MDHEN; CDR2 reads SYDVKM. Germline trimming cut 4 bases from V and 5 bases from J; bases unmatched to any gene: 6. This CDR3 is CASSSPGQGAYQPQHF. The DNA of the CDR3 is TGTGCCAGCAGTTCCCCGGGACAGGGGGCATATCAGCCCCAGCATTTT.